Listed below are T cell receptor beta chains from one sample, sequenced in a study of blood T cell repertoires in COVID-19. The repertoire was sequenced with immunoSEQ multiplex PCR; TCRdb's copy has only in-frame clones and lacks some. The repertoire holds just under 45,000 clones, with around 84% as singletons. The specimen was peripheral blood. These receptors all stem from a human donor in a cohort sampled during active COVID-19. CDR3s include the opening cysteine and the closing phenylalanine or tryptophan. D genes are given only for firm matches. Rows give clone size only sometimes, using once, few, many, or a class for an expanded clone.

j_gene,abundance,len,v_gene,d_gene,CDR3nt,CDR3aa
TRBJ1-3,-,16,TRBV5-3,-,TGTGCCAGAAGCTTGGCCAAGGAGATATCGGGAAACACCATATATTTT,CARSLAKEISGNTIYF
TRBJ2-4,-,15,TRBV4-3,-,TGCGCCAGCAGCCAAGGGGGCCAGGCCAAAAACATTCAGTACTTC,CASSQGGQAKNIQYF
TRBJ1-2,-,12,TRBV5-1,-,TGCGCCAGCAGCTTGGTTCAGGATGGCTACACCTTC,CASSLVQDGYTF
TRBJ2-5,-,15,TRBV15,-,TGTGCCACCAGCAGAGATGTTAACGGGGTAGAGACCCAGTACTTC,CATSRDVNGVETQYF
TRBJ2-7,-,10,TRBV2,-,TGTGCCAGCACCCTCTACGAGCAGTACTTC,CASTLYEQYF
TRBJ2-7,-,15,TRBV6-6,TRBD1,TGTGCCAGCAGCCCCAGACAGGGGGCTGCCTACGAGCAGTACTTC,CASSPRQGAAYEQYF
TRBJ2-1,-,11,TRBV20-1,-,TGCAGTGCTAGGACAGTAAATGAGCAGTTCTTC,CSARTVNEQFF
TRBJ2-1,-,13,TRBV29-1,-,TGCAGCGTTGAACAGAACTCCTACAATGAGCAGTTCTTC,CSVEQNSYNEQFF
TRBJ2-1,once,15,TRBV5-1,-,TGCGCCAGCAGCACCAGGGGGACTCCCGGTGGTGAGCAGTTCTTC,CASSTRGTPGGEQFF
TRBJ2-5,-,12,TRBV24-1,-,TGTGCCACCCGGGACTACCAAGAGACCCAGTACTTC,CATRDYQETQYF